This TCR beta chain is drawn from a study of blood T cell repertoires in COVID-19. For the study at large: The United States, Italy and Spain supplied acute and convalescent COVID-19 samples.

Some clones are missing from TCRdb's copy, which holds only in-frame ones; the method was immunoSEQ multiplex PCR. The sample contains 280,000 or so clones, approximately 89% of which appear only once. Trimming stripped 2 bases from V and 2 bases from J, with 9 bases between. The CDR3 consists of 14 residues. From germline, CDR1 is PRHDT and CDR2 FYEKMQ (reference sequence). The clonotype originates from a woman under 40 who had recovered from COVID-19. The chain joins TRBV13 to TRBJ1-2, with D perhaps matching TRBD1 (6 bases). Material for sequencing was peripheral blood. CDR3 DNA: TGTGCCAGCAGCTTAACAGGGACAAACTATGGCTACACCTTC. This codes for CASSLTGTNYGYTF.